What follows are 17 T cell receptor beta chains derived from one specimen sequenced in a study of human T cells and chemical hapten exposure. Sample time point: patch test 1, 2 weeks after DPC sensitization. Treatment defined: therapeutic diphenylcyclopropenone sensitization with weekly scalp DPC. TCRdb redid the calling of the RACE reads with MiXCR, one entry per CDR3 protein. The sample includes some 91,000 distinct CDR3 sequences, under 15% of them seen just once. The sequences come from whole blood, collected in connection with sensitization to the hapten diphenylcyclopropenone (DPC). These receptor sequences come from a woman between 35 and 50 years old with alopecia areata. Some clones in this sample may be carry-over from other donors' samples.

V and J are TRBV27 and TRBJ2-4; D gene uncertain. The ends were cut back, 5 bases at V and 0 bases at J, with 11 bases in the middle. Germline V gene lookup returns CDR1 MNHEY and CDR2 SMNVEV (reference sequence). The CDR3 sequence is 15 residues long. This chain's CDR3 is CASSRSTEAKNIQYF. As DNA, the CDR3 is TGTGCCAGCAGTCGTTCGACCGAAGCCAAAAACATTCAGTACTTC.

The chain is built from TRBV5-4 and TRBJ2-3; 7 bases fit TRBD1. Per germline, CDR1 SGHNT and CDR2 YYREEE (reference sequence). This CDR3 comprises 13 residues. V shed 5 bases and J 4 bases; nucleotides not matched to a gene: 4. DNA of the CDR3: TGTGCCAGCAGGCCCGGACAGGCAGATACGCAGTATTTT. Its protein is CASRPGQADTQYF. The whole variable domain, filled in from reference TRBV5-4 and TRBJ2-3, reads ETGVTQSPTHLIKTRGQQVTLRCSSQSGHNTVSWYQQALGQGPQFIFQYYREEENGRGNFPPRFSGLQFPNYSSELNVNALELDDSALYLCASRPGQADTQYFGPGTRLTVL.

V gene TRBV3-1 combines with J gene TRBJ1-1, with TRBD1 as a possible D gene (5 bases). This CDR3 has 14 amino acids. The V gene lost 2 bases and the J gene lost 8 bases, with 15 bases spanning the gap. The germline CDR1 and CDR2 sequences are LGHDT and YNNKEL (reference sequence). CDR3 in DNA: TGTGCCAGCAGCCAACTCGCGGGAGGGGCCGAAGCTTTCTTT. Translating it yields CASSQLAGGAEAFF.

The gene calls are TRBV11-2 and TRBJ2-5; maybe TRBD1 (5 bases). This CDR3 has 15 amino acids. Germline CDR1 SGHAT, CDR2 FQNNGV. Deletions cut 1 base from V and 1 base from J, with 10 bases between. The CDR3 protein is CASSLVRQPQETQYF. CDR3 bases: TGTGCCAGCAGCTTAGTCAGACAGCCCCAAGAGACCCAGTACTTC.

This clonotype was counted ten times or more. The V call is TRBV6-2 or TRBV6-3, the J call TRBJ1-1; 9 bases map to TRBD1. CDR1 is MNHEY, CDR2 SVGEGT, per germline. This CDR3 spans 16 amino acids. Unmatched junction bases numbered 7, after V lost 2 bases and J lost 3 bases. The CDR3 protein is CASSYRDRVNDTEAFF. For the CDR3, the DNA is TGTGCCAGCAGTTACCGGGACAGGGTTAACGACACTGAAGCTTTCTTT.

This chain connects TRBV5-1 to TRBJ1-1; TRBD1 matches 7 bases. This CDR3 contains 14 residues. Germline V gene lookup returns CDR1 SGHRS and CDR2 YFSETQ. Trimming at V came to 7 bases and at J to 1 base, leaving 7 bases not matched to a gene. The CDR3 DNA follows: TGCGCCAGCGTGGACAGGCCGGAGAACACTGAAGCTTTCTTT. Its protein product is CASVDRPENTEAFF.

This clonotype has at least ten counts. The chain couples TRBV4-2 to TRBJ2-2, with D possibly TRBD1 on 5 matching bases. CDR3 length: 14 residues. V dropped 1 base and J dropped 7 bases, with 10 bases sitting between them. CDR1 and CDR2 (germline): LGHNA, YNFKEQ. CDR3 DNA: TGTGCCAGCAGCCAAGTGGGGCCCGACGGGGAGCTGTTTTTT. Translation: CASSQVGPDGELFF.

This clonotype was counted at least ten times. The gene calls are TRBV20-1 and TRBJ1-1; D is undetermined. This CDR3 contains 13 residues. Trimming removed 3 bases from V and 5 bases from J, with 13 bases in between. Per germline, CDR1 DFQATT and CDR2 SNEGSKA (reference sequence). The CDR3 DNA is TGCAGTGCTAGCGCCGGACTTGGAACTGAAGCTTTCTTT. Protein sequence: CSASAGLGTEAFF.

This clonotype showed up many times. This rearrangement joins TRBV28 to TRBJ2-5; D perhaps matches TRBD1 (5 bases). V lost 3 bases to trimming and J lost 0 bases, with 8 bases between them. CDR3 length: 14 amino acids. CDR1 is MDHEN, CDR2 SYDVKM, per germline. The CDR3 is CASSFWTNQETQYF. CDR3 sequence (DNA): TGTGCCAGCAGTTTCTGGACAAACCAAGAGACCCAGTACTTC. Combining the CDR3 with reference TRBV28 and TRBJ2-5 gives the whole variable domain DVKVTQSSRYLVKRTGEKVFLECVQDMDHENMFWYRQDPGLGLRLIYFSYDVKMKEKGDIPEGYSVSREKKERFSLILESASTNQTSMYLCASSFWTNQETQYFGPGTRLLVL.

This clonotype was detected a few times. This sequence joins TRBV3-1 and TRBJ2-3; no clear D. CDR1 and CDR2 from the germline V gene are LGHDT and YNNKEL (reference sequence). The CDR3 is 14 residues long. Trimming removed 5 bases at V and 0 bases at J, with 9 bases between. CDR3 bases: TGTGCCAGCAGCAAAGGTACTAGCACAGATACGCAGTATTTT. It encodes CASSKGTSTDTQYF.

CDR3 region: CASSPTDRDTEAFF. The CDR3 DNA follows: TGTGCCAGCAGTCCGACGGACAGGGACACTGAAGCTTTCTTT. The chain is built from TRBV28 and TRBJ1-1, with 8 bases identical to TRBD1. This CDR3 is built from 14 residues. J was trimmed by 3 bases and V by 5 bases; bases with no gene match: 5. Germline CDR1 and CDR2: MDHEN and SYDVKM.

This CDR3 reads CSVDSGYNEQFF. The CDR3 nucleotides are TGCAGCGTGGACAGCGGTTACAATGAGCAGTTCTTC. The rearrangement uses TRBV29-1 and TRBJ2-1, with D perhaps matching TRBD1 (6 bases). Trimming took 6 bases from V and 4 from J, leaving 10 bases between them. This CDR3 has 12 amino acids. CDR1 is SQVTM and CDR2 is ANQGSEA in the germline V gene.

This clonotype appeared many times. This rearrangement joins TRBV29-1 to TRBJ2-1, with TRBD2 as a possible D gene (6 bases). The germline CDR1 and CDR2 sequences are SQVTM and ANQGSEA. This CDR3 contains 12 residues. The V and J ends lost 7 bases and 14 bases respectively, with 21 bases between them. The CDR3 spells CSAQATSGDKFF. The CDR3 nucleotides read TGCAGCGCCCAGGCGACTAGTGGTGATAAGTTCTTC.

The chain joins TRBV7-9 to TRBJ2-2; D is ambiguous. V lost 5 bases to trimming and J lost 5 bases, with 6 bases between them. The CDR3 spans 12 residues. Germline-derived CDR1 and CDR2 are SEHNR and FQNEAQ (reference sequence). The CDR3 DNA follows: TGTGCCAGCAGCATCCAGACCGGGGAGCTGTTTTTT. It encodes CASSIQTGELFF.

This clonotype came up a few times. This sequence joins TRBV6-5 and TRBJ1-2, with 7 bases aligning to TRBD1. Trimming removed 4 bases from V and 6 bases from J; junction bases left unmatched: 5. CDR1 is MNHEY, CDR2 SVGAGI, per germline. The CDR3 contains 13 residues. The CDR3 sequence is CASSSKGGDGYTF. As DNA, the CDR3 is TGTGCCAGCAGTTCGAAAGGGGGCGATGGCTACACCTTC.

The chain couples TRBV18 to TRBJ2-4; perhaps TRBD2 as D (5 bases). The CDR3 is 16 amino acids. The V and J ends lost 3 bases and 2 bases respectively, with 14 bases between them. Germline V gene sequence: CDR1 KGHSH, CDR2 LQKENI. The CDR3 loop is CASSPPLPGTKNIQYF. In DNA, the CDR3 is TGTGCCAGCTCACCTCCCCTCCCCGGGACCAAAAACATTCAGTACTTC.

This clonotype was counted many times. This chain uses TRBV29-1 with TRBJ1-5, with TRBD1 as a possible D gene (6 bases). Germline CDR1 is SQVTM and CDR2 is ANQGSEA. The CDR3 loop spans 14 amino acids. V was pared by 6 bases and J by 6 bases, with 18 bases between. The CDR3 protein is CSVQQQGFGQPQHF. As DNA, the CDR3 is TGCAGCGTCCAGCAACAGGGATTCGGTCAGCCCCAGCATTTT. Supplemented by reference TRBV29-1 and TRBJ1-5, the full variable domain reads SAVISQKPSRDICQRGTSLTIQCQVDSQVTMMFWYRQQPGQSLTLIATANQGSEATYESGFVIDKFPISRPNLTFSTLTVSNMSPEDSSIYLCSVQQQGFGQPQHFGDGTRLSIL.